This T cell receptor (beta chain) was profiled in a study of cytomegalovirus exposure and HLA in healthy donors. As for this clone: What it binds is not known.

60 Vbeta and 13 Jbeta primers were used in PCR. Generated by immunoSEQ multiplex PCR, the TCRdb table keeps only in-frame clones and is missing some. Here the sample spans around 94,000 clones, approximately 76% being singletons. General study points: In vitro, a few CMV-associated chains proved specific for CMV antigens.

In germline, CDR1 is MDHEN, CDR2 SYDVKM. Trimming removed 2 bases from V and 6 bases from J; junction bases left unmatched: 8. The length of the CDR3 is 16 residues. The specimen was PBMCs. The chain couples TRBV28 to TRBJ2-7; 12 bases match TRBD1. The receptor comes from a woman aged 55-75 years in good health and CMV-seropositive. CDR3 in amino acids: CASSLLPGQGAPEQYF. In DNA, the CDR3 is TGTGCCAGCAGTTTACTCCCGGGACAGGGGGCTCCCGAGCAGTACTTC.